The 32 T cell receptor beta chains below were found in one sample sequenced in a study of T-cell reconstitution after alpha-beta-depleted transplantation in children. Unique molecular identifiers were incorporated into the prepared TCRbeta library. One entry per CDR3 protein, called by TCRdb with MiXCR from the PCR reads. The table includes about 540,000 distinct CDR3 sequences, around 19% detected once. Sequenced here: PBMCs from the stem cell graft donor, sampled from the stem cell graft. Every receptor here comes from a human donor who donated a stem cell graft to a child with acute lymphoblastic leukemia.

This clonotype has just a few counts. The chain is built from TRBV13 and TRBJ2-1, with D unresolved. The V end was cut by 3 bases, the J end by 0 bases, with 9 bases between. Germline V gene lookup returns CDR1 PRHDT and CDR2 FYEKMQ (reference sequence). This CDR3 spans 15 amino acids. The CDR3: CASSFADSSYNEQFF. The CDR3 nucleotides are TGTGCCAGCAGCTTCGCGGATAGCTCCTACAATGAGCAGTTCTTC.

In this sample, this clonotype turned up a few times. The chain couples TRBV12-3 or TRBV12-4 to TRBJ2-1; D is perhaps TRBD1 or TRBD2 (6 bases each). Trimming left V 4 bases short and J 2 bases short, with 12 bases between. The CDR3 is 15 amino acids. This CDR3 is CASSYDGGTYNEQFF. CDR3 coding DNA: TGTGCCAGCAGTTACGACGGGGGCACCTACAATGAGCAGTTCTTC.

This clonotype was seen ten or more times. V gene TRBV5-1 combines with J gene TRBJ2-2; tentative D call: TRBD1 (6 bases). The V end lost 0 bases, the J end lost 6 bases, and 9 bases lay between the germline ends. Germline V lookup: CDR1 SGHRS, CDR2 YFSETQ. The CDR3 has 14 amino acids. CDR3 region: CASSLAGVPGELFF. For the CDR3, the DNA is TGCGCCAGCAGCTTGGCAGGGGTCCCCGGGGAGCTGTTTTTT.

This clonotype was counted only a few times. The chain has TRBV13 and TRBJ2-3, with 7 positions matching TRBD1. V lost 4 bases, J lost 2 bases, and 3 bases stayed unmatched. The CDR3 loop spans 14 amino acids. Germline lookup yields CDR1 PRHDT and CDR2 FYEKMQ (reference sequence). The CDR3 DNA reads as TGTGCCAGCAGCTGGACAGGCTTCACAGATACGCAGTATTTT. This translates into CASSWTGFTDTQYF.

The V gene is TRBV20-1, the J gene TRBJ2-7, with D perhaps matching TRBD2 (5 bases). Trimming removed 0 bases at V and 2 bases at J, with 14 bases between. Germline-derived CDR1 and CDR2 are DFQATT and SNEGSKA (reference sequence). The CDR3 length is 15 residues. CDR3 amino acids: CSARELGGPAYEQYF. DNA of the CDR3: TGCAGTGCTAGAGAGCTAGGAGGCCCAGCCTACGAGCAGTACTTC.

This chain joins TRBV20-1 and TRBJ2-1, with 13 bases matching TRBD2. The CDR3 extends over 15 amino acids. CDR1 is DFQATT, CDR2 SNEGSKA, per germline (reference sequence). V lost 8 bases, J lost 2 bases, and 6 bases stayed unmatched. The CDR3 sequence: CSTGLAGVTYNEQFF. The CDR3 DNA reads TGCAGTACCGGACTAGCGGGAGTAACCTACAATGAGCAGTTCTTC.

This clonotype was found a few times. The chain uses TRBV4-1 and TRBJ2-1, with D unresolved. This CDR3 contains 12 residues. V lost 4 bases, J lost 3 bases, and 4 bases lay in between. Germline V gives CDR1 MGHRA, CDR2 YSYEKL. The CDR3 bases are TGCGCCAGCAGCCGCAACTACAATGAGCAGTTCTTC. The encoded protein is CASSRNYNEQFF.

The chain combines TRBV10-3 with TRBJ2-7; weak D call: TRBD2 (5 bases). Germline V gene data show CDR1 as ENHRY and CDR2 as SYGVKD. Trimming took off 0 bases at V and 2 bases at J, with 11 bases between the two ends. The CDR3 consists of 15 residues. The CDR3 loop is CAISESESGPYEQYF. The CDR3 DNA follows: TGTGCCATCAGTGAGTCGGAAAGCGGACCCTACGAGCAGTACTTC.

V and J are TRBV12-3 or TRBV12-4 and TRBJ1-1; possible D gene TRBD1, 6 bases. CDR3 size: 18 residues. V was shortened by 11 bases and J by 0 bases, with 28 bases between the two germline ends. The CDR3 coding sequence is TGTGCCTTCTGTTTCTTCGCTAGGGGGGCCCTTTTGAACACTGAAGCTTTCTTT. Amino acid sequence: CAFCFFARGALLNTEAFF.

The chain links TRBV9 to TRBJ2-1; 7 nucleotides match TRBD2. With 1 base clipped from V and 6 bases from J, the junction kept 10 bases outside the gene matches. The CDR3 loop spans 16 amino acids. Germline lookup yields CDR1 SGDLS and CDR2 YYNGEE. As DNA, the CDR3 is TGTGCCAGCAGCGTACTAGAGGGAGGGCCATTCAATGAGCAGTTCTTC. Amino acids: CASSVLEGGPFNEQFF.

In its sample, this clonotype was seen a few times. The J gene is TRBJ2-3, the V gene TRBV27, with a possible D match to TRBD1 (6 bases). The CDR3 spans 14 residues. CDR1 is MNHEY, CDR2 SMNVEV, per germline (reference sequence). Trimming removed 5 bases from V and 2 bases from J, with 11 bases in between. DNA for the CDR3: TGTGCCAGCAGTGGCAGGGGTCTCACAGATACGCAGTATTTT. Translation gives CASSGRGLTDTQYF.

This clonotype was picked up a small number of times. This sequence joins TRBV4-1 and TRBJ2-7; no definite D call. There are 12 residues in the CDR3. The germline CDR1 and CDR2 sequences are MGHRA and YSYEKL. V lost 3 bases, J lost 7 bases, and 10 bases lay in between. The CDR3 loop is CASSHIRGEQYF. CDR3 in DNA: TGCGCCAGCAGCCACATACGTGGGGAGCAGTACTTC.

J is TRBJ2-5 and V is TRBV5-1; TRBD1 is a possible D gene (6 bases). Germline V gene data show CDR1 as SGHRS and CDR2 as YFSETQ. CDR3 length: 15 residues. V lost 4 bases to trimming and J lost 1 base, with 14 bases between them. The CDR3 is CASSHGGQTQETQYF. Here the CDR3 DNA reads TGCGCCAGCAGCCACGGCGGACAGACCCAAGAGACCCAGTACTTC.

V is TRBV30 and J is TRBJ2-7; D may match TRBD1 or TRBD2 (5 bases each). Per the germline V gene, CDR1 is GTSNPN and CDR2 is SVGIG (reference sequence). The V and J ends lost 1 base and 6 bases respectively, with 10 bases between them. This CDR3 contains 12 residues. For the CDR3, the DNA is TGTGCCTGGAGTGCTGGGGGAAGCGAGCAGTACTTC. Amino acids: CAWSAGGSEQYF.

This clonotype occurred many times. This chain links TRBV7-9 with TRBJ2-5; D possibly corresponds to TRBD1 (5 bases). The CDR3 extends over 14 amino acids. Trimming left V 5 bases short and J 3 bases short, with 13 bases between. Germline V gives CDR1 SEHNR, CDR2 FQNEAQ (reference sequence). DNA of the CDR3: TGTGCCAGCAGCCCTGGACACCCAGAAGAGACCCAGTACTTC. Encoded protein: CASSPGHPEETQYF. The entire variable domain, with the rest obtained from reference TRBV7-9 and TRBJ2-5, is as follows: DTGVSQNPRHKITKRGQNVTFRCDPISEHNRLYWYRQTLGQGPEFLTYFQNEAQLEKSRLLSDRFSAERPKGSFSTLEIQRTEQGDSAMYLCASSPGHPEETQYFGPGTRLLVL.

This chain joins TRBV20-1 and TRBJ2-3; D may be TRBD2 (5 bases). The CDR3 length is 15 residues. Trimming pared 5 bases from V and 5 bases from J, leaving 20 bases between. The germline V gene encodes CDR1 DFQATT and CDR2 SNEGSKA (reference sequence). The DNA for the CDR3 is TGCAGTGCTCCCAGGAATAGACTATCGCTAGATACGCAGTATTTT. Translated: CSAPRNRLSLDTQYF.

The rearrangement links TRBV28 to TRBJ2-1, with 10 bases that match TRBD1. The ends lost 6 bases at V and 10 bases at J; junction bases unmatched: 21. The length of the CDR3 is 18 residues. Germline CDR1 reads MDHEN; CDR2 reads SYDVKM. In DNA, the CDR3 is TGTGCCAGCAGGTCTGGGACAGGGGCCTTAATTTTACGGGGAGAGCAGTTCTTC. Its translation is CASRSGTGALILRGEQFF.

This clonotype has just a few counts. The V call is TRBV4-2, the J call TRBJ2-2; 8 bases are a match to TRBD1. V lost 0 bases and J lost 8; bases outside the gene matches: 5. Germline V CDR1 and CDR2: LGHNA, YNFKEQ. This CDR3 has 15 residues. The CDR3: CASSQDRQGAGELFF. Here the CDR3 DNA reads TGTGCCAGCAGCCAAGATCGCCAGGGGGCAGGGGAGCTGTTTTTT.

The chain joins TRBV27 to TRBJ2-1; D not resolved. The V and J ends lost 7 bases and 4 bases respectively, with 26 bases between them. The CDR3 sequence is 18 residues long. Germline values: CDR1 MNHEY, CDR2 SMNVEV (reference sequence). CDR3 sequence reads: CASTLKGAPGYAYNEQFF. The CDR3 DNA follows: TGTGCCAGCACCCTAAAAGGCGCGCCCGGATATGCTTACAATGAGCAGTTCTTC.

J is TRBJ2-1 and V is TRBV29-1; TRBD2 agrees at 13 bases. Looked up from germline, CDR1 is SQVTM and CDR2 is ANQGSEA. The CDR3 has 16 amino acids. Germline trimming cut 4 bases from V and 7 bases from J; bases unmatched to any gene: 10. CDR3 in DNA: TGCAGCGTTGTAGGGATCCGACTAGCGGGAGGTAATGAGCAGTTCTTC. This translates into CSVVGIRLAGGNEQFF.

There are a few counts of this clonotype. The chain links TRBV7-3 to TRBJ2-6, with 9 bases fitting TRBD1. The CDR3 runs 17 residues. Trimming at V came to 0 bases and at J to 1 base, leaving 1 base not matched to a gene. CDR1 and CDR2 (germline): SGHTA, FQGTGA. CDR3 protein: CASSLTGTGSGANVLTF. CDR3 in DNA: TGTGCCAGCAGCTTAACCGGGACAGGGTCTGGGGCCAACGTCCTGACTTTC.

The V gene is TRBV25-1, the J gene TRBJ1-3; TRBD1 aligns across 7 bases. Germline CDR1 and CDR2: MGHDK and SYGVNS. The CDR3 contains 16 residues. V trimming: 3 bases; J trimming: 0 bases; junction bases outside the gene matches: 5. This CDR3 reads CASSETTGSSGNTIYF. CDR3 DNA sequence: TGTGCCAGCAGTGAGACGACAGGGAGCTCTGGAAACACCATATATTTT.

This chain joins TRBV2 and TRBJ2-3; 11 nucleotides align to TRBD2. Per the germline V gene, CDR1 is SNHLY and CDR2 is FYNNEI. The J segment lost 3 bases and the V segment lost 9 bases, leaving 5 bases of the junction unmatched. The CDR3 runs 14 residues. The CDR3 reads CASSGLAVTDTQYF. The DNA of the CDR3 is TGTGCCAGTTCGGGACTAGCGGTAACAGATACGCAGTATTTT. The full variable domain, its missing parts supplied by reference TRBV2 and TRBJ2-3, is EPEVTQTPSHQVTQMGQEVILRCVPISNHLYFYWYRQILGQKVEFLVSFYNNEISEKSEIFDDQFSVERPDGSNFTLKIRSTKLEDSAMYFCASSGLAVTDTQYFGPGTRLTVL.

This clonotype was observed a handful of times. The V call is TRBV10-1, the J call TRBJ2-7, with a weak D call TRBD2 (5 bases). V lost 5 bases to trimming and J lost 4 bases, with 15 bases between them. In germline, CDR1 is WNHNN, CDR2 SYGVQD (reference sequence). The CDR3 runs 14 residues. This chain's CDR3 is CASSYGLYGYEQYF. The CDR3 DNA is TGCGCCAGCAGTTACGGACTGTATGGGTACGAGCAGTACTTC.

The chain uses TRBV20-1 and TRBJ2-1; D is undetermined. V lost 1 base to trimming and J lost 5 bases, with 15 bases between them. Germline values: CDR1 DFQATT, CDR2 SNEGSKA (reference sequence). The CDR3 extends over 15 amino acids. The CDR3 DNA reads as TGCAGTGCTAGAGGGCGAGGCCTAGAGGACAATGAGCAGTTCTTC. Its translation is CSARGRGLEDNEQFF.

The genes are TRBV2 and TRBJ2-3; D unclear. The V gene's germline CDR1 is SNHLY and CDR2 FYNNEI. This CDR3 is built from 15 residues. Trimming left V 1 base short and J 2 bases short, with 10 bases between. Here the CDR3 reads CASSEVGLDTDTQYF. CDR3 bases: TGTGCCAGCAGTGAAGTGGGTCTGGACACAGATACGCAGTATTTT.

J is TRBJ2-4 and V is TRBV9; D unclear. With 0 bases removed from V and 2 bases from J, the gap between germline ends came to 21 bases. Germline V gives CDR1 SGDLS, CDR2 YYNGEE. This CDR3 comprises 19 residues. The CDR3 loop reads CASSVESVWGFGTKNIQYF. Here the CDR3 DNA reads TGTGCCAGCAGCGTAGAATCGGTGTGGGGTTTTGGGACCAAAAACATTCAGTACTTC.

V gene TRBV5-1 combines with J gene TRBJ2-1, with D perhaps matching TRBD1 (6 bases). The CDR3 contains 14 residues. Per germline, CDR1 SGHRS and CDR2 YFSETQ. The V end was cut by 2 bases, the J end by 9 bases, with 15 bases between. CDR3 sequence (DNA): TGCGCCAGCAGCTTTTACAGGGAGAGGGTTGAGCAGTTCTTC. This encodes CASSFYRERVEQFF.

This clonotype occurred a few times. This chain joins TRBV5-1 and TRBJ1-4; D gene unclear. CDR3 size: 14 residues. Germline CDR1 and CDR2: SGHRS and YFSETQ. Trimming pared 0 bases from V and 8 bases from J, leaving 11 bases between. CDR3 amino acids: CASSLDGYREKLFF. CDR3 DNA: TGCGCCAGCAGCTTGGACGGGTATCGAGAAAAACTGTTTTTT. Full variable domain (remainder filled in from reference TRBV5-1 and TRBJ1-4): KAGVTQTPRYLIKTRGQQVTLSCSPISGHRSVSWYQQTPGQGLQFLFEYFSETQRNKGNFPGRFSGRQFSNSRSEMNVSTLELGDSALYLCASSLDGYREKLFFGSGTQLSVL.

In this sample, this clonotype turned up a few times. V is TRBV12-3 or TRBV12-4 and J is TRBJ1-1; TRBD1 matches 7 bases. This CDR3 is built from 15 residues. With V trimmed by 6 bases and J by 0 bases, 7 bases remained unmatched. CDR3 nucleotides: TGTGCCAGCAGGAAAGCGACAGGGTTGAACACTGAAGCTTTCTTT. Its translation: CASRKATGLNTEAFF.

This clonotype was counted many times. The chain uses TRBV5-5 and TRBJ2-1, with no clear D. Germline V gives CDR1 SGHKS, CDR2 YYEKEE (reference sequence). The V end was cut by 3 bases, the J end by 2 bases, with 12 bases between. The CDR3 contains 15 residues. In nucleotides, the CDR3 is TGTGCCAGCAGCTCGGGTATTGGGGCCTACAATGAGCAGTTCTTC. Amino acid sequence: CASSSGIGAYNEQFF.

This clonotype was found once. The chain employs TRBV10-1 and TRBJ2-2; 8 bases are a match to TRBD1. The V segment lost 0 bases and the J segment 6 bases; nucleotides outside the gene matches: 9. CDR1 is WNHNN and CDR2 is SYGVQD in the germline V gene (reference sequence). This CDR3 spans 17 amino acids. The CDR3 here is CASSESFRGLGPGELFF. CDR3 in DNA: TGCGCCAGCAGTGAGTCTTTCAGGGGGCTCGGGCCCGGGGAGCTGTTTTTT.